The sequence of this TCR beta chain was determined in a study of blood T cell repertoires in COVID-19. CDR3 size: 17 residues. Germline V gives CDR1 KGHDR, CDR2 SFDVKD. The ends lost 6 bases at V and 1 base at J; junction bases unmatched: 12. Sequencing was performed with immunoSEQ multiplex PCR; in TCRdb, only in-frame clones are kept and a portion is missing. The data contain 53,000 or so clones, 86% of them singletons. This receptor was taken from a man between 65 and 85 years old with active COVID-19. The chain is built from TRBV24-1 and TRBJ2-3; TRBD1 matches at 7 bases. Material: peripheral blood. The CDR3 loop reads CATSFRGQNLGTDTQYF. DNA of the CDR3: TGTGCCACCAGTTTCAGGGGACAGAACCTCGGCACAGATACGCAGTATTTT.